The 16 T cell receptor beta chains given below trace back to one sample, sequenced in a study of early T cells in non-severe SARS-CoV-2 infection. TCRdb passed the 5' RACE reads through MiXCR, listing each CDR3 protein once. The repertoire holds nearly 110,000 distinct CDR3 sequences, with approximately 12% as singletons. The specimen sequenced was whole blood. These receptors originate from an adult who was a healthcare worker with PCR-confirmed SARS-CoV-2 infection or an uninfected control (not recorded which).

This clonotype was recorded at least ten times. This chain links TRBV28 with TRBJ2-4, with TRBD2 matching over 13 bases. This CDR3 is 16 amino acids long. Losses at the gene ends were 8 bases for V and 7 bases for J; bases not matched to a gene: 11. Looked up from germline, CDR1 is MDHEN and CDR2 is SYDVKM. CDR3 protein: CASAGTSGIFRNIQYF. The DNA for the CDR3 is TGTGCCAGCGCCGGGACTAGCGGGATATTTAGGAACATTCAGTACTTC.

The sample holds many counts of this clonotype. The chain combines TRBV20-1 with TRBJ2-2, with 7 bases lining up with TRBD1. With 0 bases clipped from V and 1 base from J, the junction kept 8 bases outside the gene matches. CDR1 is DFQATT and CDR2 is SNEGSKA in the germline V gene (reference sequence). This CDR3 has 17 residues. This chain's CDR3 is CSARDLLGTENTGELFF. CDR3 nucleotides: TGCAGTGCTAGAGATCTCTTGGGGACAGAGAACACCGGGGAGCTGTTTTTT.

In its sample, this clonotype was seen a few times. V is TRBV20-1 and J is TRBJ1-1, with D possibly TRBD1 on 6 matching bases. In germline, CDR1 is DFQATT, CDR2 SNEGSKA (reference sequence). There are 14 residues in the CDR3. The germline V and J ends were trimmed by 5 bases and 7 bases, with 20 bases remaining between them. The CDR3 here is CSARNDIPGDEAFF. CDR3 nucleotide sequence: TGCAGTGCTCGAAACGATATCCCAGGGGATGAAGCTTTCTTT.

This clonotype showed up many times. V gene TRBV12-3 or TRBV12-4 combines with J gene TRBJ2-1, with a possible D match to TRBD2 (5 bases). V was clipped by 7 bases and J by 8 bases, with 15 bases between them. CDR3 length: 13 residues. This chain's CDR3 is CASNNGGGHEQFF. The DNA for the CDR3 is TGTGCCAGCAATAACGGTGGAGGACATGAGCAGTTCTTC.

V is TRBV7-2 and J is TRBJ2-7; 7 bases map to TRBD2. With 11 bases clipped from V and 0 bases from J, the junction kept 10 bases outside the gene matches. Germline V lookup: CDR1 SGHTA, CDR2 FQGNSA. The CDR3 sequence is 14 residues long. The CDR3 bases are TGTGCCTCAAAAGCCGGGACTAACTCCTACGAGCAGTACTTC. Translated: CASKAGTNSYEQYF.

This clonotype has at least ten counts. V usage is TRBV6-1 and J usage is TRBJ2-5, with 7 bases that match TRBD1. CDR1 and CDR2 (germline): MNHNS, SASEGT. The CDR3 totals 18 residues. J lost 1 base, V lost 0 bases, and 11 bases had no gene match. The CDR3 DNA is TGTGCCAGCAGTGAAGCAGGGGATTTGGACAGGCTCCAAGAGACCCAGTACTTC. Protein sequence: CASSEAGDLDRLQETQYF.

This clonotype was counted only a few times. The chain carries TRBV11-2 and TRBJ2-1; the match to TRBD1 covers 9 bases. Germline CDR1 SGHAT, CDR2 FQNNGV. This CDR3 region has 14 residues. With 3 bases clipped from V and 8 bases from J, the junction kept 5 bases outside the gene matches. CDR3 nucleotides: TGTGCCAGCAGCTTCACAGGGGGCAGAGATGAGCAGTTCTTC. The encoded protein is CASSFTGGRDEQFF.

This clonotype was picked up many times. The chain links TRBV28 to TRBJ2-7; 7 bases match TRBD2. CDR1 is MDHEN, CDR2 SYDVKM, per germline. V lost 8 bases, J lost 0 bases, and 10 bases stayed unmatched. The CDR3 totals 15 residues. CDR3 nucleotide sequence: TGTGCCAGCTCCCCAGAGGGCGGGAGCTCCTACGAGCAGTACTTC. Translated: CASSPEGGSSYEQYF.

The V and J genes are TRBV20-1 and TRBJ1-1, with D possibly being TRBD1 (6 bases). This CDR3 is 14 amino acids long. The V end lost 6 bases, the J end lost 5 bases, and 19 bases lay between the germline ends. CDR1 and CDR2 (germline): DFQATT, SNEGSKA (reference sequence). The CDR3 sequence is CSAQRGESLTEAFF. The DNA of the CDR3 is TGCAGTGCCCAGAGGGGGGAATCGCTGACTGAAGCTTTCTTT.

The sample holds many counts of this clonotype. This sequence joins TRBV5-5 and TRBJ2-5, with 10 bases that match TRBD1. V lost 1 base to trimming and J lost 5 bases; unmatched junction nucleotides: 8. CDR1 and CDR2 (germline): SGHKS, YYEKEE (reference sequence). This CDR3 has 16 residues. This CDR3 reads CASSLRLTGGTETQYF. The CDR3 DNA follows: TGTGCCAGCAGCTTGCGGCTGACAGGGGGCACGGAGACCCAGTACTTC.

This clonotype was observed at least ten times. The rearrangement joins TRBV6-1 to TRBJ2-1; no definite D call. The CDR3 consists of 15 residues. V lost 0 bases and J lost 1, with 7 bases in between. CDR1 MNHNS and CDR2 SASEGT come from the germline V gene. CDR3 nucleotide sequence: TGTGCCAGCAGTGAAGCGGACGGTTCCTACAATGAGCAGTTCTTC. Amino acids: CASSEADGSYNEQFF.

The chain couples TRBV20-1 to TRBJ2-3; 12 bases match TRBD2. Germline-derived CDR1 and CDR2 are DFQATT and SNEGSKA (reference sequence). V was clipped by 4 bases and J by 0 bases; unmatched bases: 11. The CDR3 extends over 18 amino acids. This CDR3 reads CSATPSSGRAGSTDTQYF. The CDR3 nucleotides are TGCAGTGCTACACCCTCTAGCGGGAGGGCGGGTAGCACAGATACGCAGTATTTT.

This clonotype was counted once. This may come from a read error, since a much larger clone is one base off. The chain has TRBV12-3 or TRBV12-4 and TRBJ1-5, with 9 bases that match TRBD1. The CDR3 covers 15 residues. This chain's CDR3 is CASSPTGGRNHPQHF. CDR3 DNA sequence: TGTGCCAGCAGTCCCACAGGGGGCCGGAATCACCCCCAGCATTTT.

This clonotype was recorded a few times. The V and J genes are TRBV6-5 and TRBJ1-1; 10 bases are a match to TRBD1. The CDR3 contains 16 residues. Germline trimming cut 0 bases from V and 6 bases from J; bases unmatched to any gene: 7. Germline V gives CDR1 MNHEY, CDR2 SVGAGI. CDR3 region: CASSYSGTGVWAEAFF. CDR3 nucleotides: TGTGCCAGCAGTTACTCGGGGACAGGGGTTTGGGCTGAAGCTTTCTTT.

The chain employs TRBV4-1 and TRBJ2-1; D perhaps matches TRBD2 (5 bases). Deletions cut 5 bases from V and 4 bases from J, with 15 bases between. Germline V gives CDR1 MGHRA, CDR2 YSYEKL. This CDR3 contains 15 residues. The CDR3: CASSSGISAYNEQFF. The CDR3 DNA follows: TGCGCCAGCAGCTCCGGGATTAGCGCTTACAATGAGCAGTTCTTC.

Ten or more counts support this clonotype. The rearrangement uses TRBV20-1 and TRBJ2-3; D unclear. Germline V gives CDR1 DFQATT, CDR2 SNEGSKA (reference sequence). The CDR3 runs 10 residues. V was pared by 6 bases and J by 6 bases, with 7 bases between. The CDR3 sequence: CSAIGDTQYF. CDR3 in DNA: TGCAGTGCCATTGGCGATACGCAGTATTTT.